This is a list of T cell receptor beta chains from one sample in a study of blood T cell repertoires in COVID-19. The data were produced by immunoSEQ multiplex PCR, yet TCRdb's version contains in-frame clones alone and is incomplete. The profile shows around 92,000 clones, roughly 86% of them singletons. What was sequenced was peripheral blood. The receptor set was obtained from a human donor in a cohort sampled during active COVID-19. Both conserved end residues are part of each CDR3. Fields, in order: J gene, V gene, CDR3 protein.

>TRBJ2-7|TRBV5-6
CASSPTPGQSYEQYF
>TRBJ2-1|TRBV2
CASRANRVGTDNEQFF
>TRBJ2-2|TRBV19
CASRTSGYTGELFF
>TRBJ1-2|TRBV29-1
CSVYVPGQGNYGYTF
>TRBJ2-1|TRBV11-2
CASSLMTSGNNEQFF
>TRBJ2-5|TRBV15
CATSASGQQYQETQYF
>TRBJ2-7|TRBV29-1
CSVSGTGAPGEQYF
>TRBJ2-7|TRBV27
CASSFGTSGEQYF
>TRBJ1-4|TRBV27
CASKTSGTGAEKLFF
>TRBJ2-6|TRBV28
CASSSRPGTGTGANVLTF
>TRBJ2-1|TRBV6-5
CASIRDRGYNEQFF
>TRBJ1-2|TRBV4-1
CASSQAPGTNYGYTF
>TRBJ1-1|TRBV5-6
CASQGGTEAFF
>TRBJ2-1|TRBV11-2
CASSLVWSRLHEQFF
>TRBJ2-7|TRBV6-2/TRBV6-3
CASSLEVDSIAWEQYF
>TRBJ2-3|TRBV29-1
CSGRTSGGRADTQYF